This passage covers 30 T cell receptor beta chains from one sample sequenced in a study of response to subunit inactivated influenza vaccine. TCRdb called the RT-PCR reads again in MiXCR, with one record for every CDR3 protein. Seen here are hundreds of thousands of distinct CDR3 sequences, 13% to 15% observed once, and the top ten hold about 7.6%. The specimen was PBMCs from blood, collected 14 days before vaccination. Every receptor here comes from a man in his fifties or sixties who received an inactivated influenza vaccine.

The rearrangement uses TRBV6-2 or TRBV6-3 and TRBJ1-5; a weak D match, TRBD1 (5 bases). Germline V gives CDR1 MNHEY, CDR2 SVGEGT. Trimming removed 4 bases from V and 0 bases from J, with 7 bases in between. CDR3 size: 14 residues. CDR3 sequence reads: CASSWGDSNQPQHF. CDR3 nucleotide sequence: TGTGCCAGCAGTTGGGGCGATAGCAATCAGCCCCAGCATTTT.

This chain uses TRBV12-3 or TRBV12-4 with TRBJ2-7; D not certain. The length of the CDR3 is 15 residues. Trimming removed 2 bases from V and 3 bases from J, with 14 bases in between. The CDR3 sequence: CASSLLAARNYEQYF. The DNA for the CDR3 is TGTGCCAGCAGTTTATTGGCGGCCCGGAACTACGAGCAGTACTTC.

This sequence joins TRBV6-9 and TRBJ1-3, with a weak D call TRBD1 (6 bases). The germline gives CDR1 MNHGY, CDR2 SVAAGI. The length of the CDR3 is 16 residues. Trimming took 0 bases from V and 0 from J, leaving 9 bases between them. Written as DNA, the CDR3 is TGTGCCAGCAGTTATTCGGACAGAATCTCTGGAAACACCATATATTTT. The encoded protein is CASSYSDRISGNTIYF.

CDR3 nucleotide sequence: TGTGCCAGCAGTTTAGAGGAGGGGAATGGCAATCAGCCCCAGCATTTT. Translated, it gives CASSLEEGNGNQPQHF. The chain is built from TRBV28 and TRBJ1-5; weak D call: TRBD1 (5 bases). V lost 2 bases to trimming and J lost 2 bases, with 13 bases between them. The CDR3 is 16 residues long. CDR1 and CDR2 (germline): MDHEN, SYDVKM. Looking up the rest from reference TRBV28 and TRBJ1-5 gives the full variable domain: DVKVTQSSRYLVKRTGEKVFLECVQDMDHENMFWYRQDPGLGLRLIYFSYDVKMKEKGDIPEGYSVSREKKERFSLILESASTNQTSMYLCASSLEEGNGNQPQHFGDGTRLSIL.

This clonotype came up a few times. The J gene is TRBJ2-3, the V gene TRBV5-1; weak D call: TRBD2 (6 bases). This CDR3 is built from 16 residues. Germline V gives CDR1 SGHRS, CDR2 YFSETQ. V was shortened by 2 bases and J by 8 bases, with 21 bases between the two germline ends. The chain's CDR3 is CASSLSRSGEYGTQYF. DNA of the CDR3: TGCGCCAGCAGCTTATCCCGGTCGGGAGAATACGGTACGCAGTATTTT.

The CDR3 DNA reads as TGTGCCAGCAGCCGGCCCCGAGCGGGAGGGGGCAATGAGCAGTTCTTC. This sequence encodes CASSRPRAGGGNEQFF. This rearrangement joins TRBV14 to TRBJ2-1, with 10 bases lining up with TRBD2. Germline loops: CDR1 SGHDN, CDR2 FVKESK. V lost 4 bases and J lost 6; bases outside the gene matches: 9. This CDR3 has 16 residues.

This clonotype was detected once. This chain joins TRBV6-6 and TRBJ1-2, with 8 bases fitting TRBD1. The V gene end was trimmed by 4 bases and the J gene end by 8 bases; junction bases not matched to a gene: 6. Germline CDR1 is MNHNY and CDR2 is SVGAGI (reference sequence). The CDR3 is made up of 13 amino acids. CDR3 protein: CASSSGGASGYTF. The CDR3 DNA reads TGTGCCAGCAGTTCAGGGGGCGCCAGCGGCTACACCTTC.

V is TRBV6-6 and J is TRBJ2-3; D is unresolved. This CDR3 comprises 12 residues. The germline gives CDR1 MNHNY, CDR2 SVGAGI (reference sequence). V was shortened by 10 bases and J by 1 base, with 9 bases between the two germline ends. CDR3 residues: CATGRGTDTQYF. The CDR3 coding sequence is TGTGCCACCGGAAGGGGCACAGATACGCAGTATTTT.

V usage is TRBV6-1 and J usage is TRBJ2-1; the match to TRBD2 covers 10 bases. CDR1 and CDR2 (germline): MNHNS, SASEGT. The CDR3 sequence is 14 residues long. J lost 7 bases, V lost 8 bases, and 8 bases had no gene match. DNA of the CDR3: TGTGCCAGCTCCGGGACTAGCGAGAGGAATGAGCAGTTCTTC. Translation gives CASSGTSERNEQFF.

This clonotype was recorded a few times. The chain has TRBV19 and TRBJ1-5; D gene ambiguous. Trimming removed 7 bases from V and 3 bases from J, with 16 bases in between. CDR1 is LNHDA and CDR2 is SQIVND in the germline V gene (reference sequence). The CDR3 consists of 15 residues. CDR3 nucleotide sequence: TGTGCCAGTACCAAATCCTGGGGATCCAATCAGCCCCAGCATTTT. It codes for CASTKSWGSNQPQHF.

The V call is TRBV7-9, the J call TRBJ1-1, with 9 bases fitting TRBD1. The CDR3 loop spans 17 amino acids. With V trimmed by 0 bases and J by 3 bases, 8 bases remained unmatched. The germline V gene encodes CDR1 SEHNR and CDR2 FQNEAQ (reference sequence). The CDR3 protein is CASSLAAGTGFHTEAFF. Here the CDR3 DNA reads TGTGCCAGCAGCTTAGCGGCAGGGACAGGGTTTCACACTGAAGCTTTCTTT.

The sample holds a few counts of this clonotype. The chain employs TRBV18 and TRBJ2-1, with TRBD2 matching 8 bases. The length of the CDR3 is 15 residues. The V gene end was trimmed by 3 bases and the J gene end by 4 bases; junction bases not matched to a gene: 5. Germline V lookup: CDR1 KGHSH, CDR2 LQKENI. The CDR3 DNA reads TGTGCCAGCTCACCTTCGGGAGGGGAGTACAATGAGCAGTTCTTC. Translating it yields CASSPSGGEYNEQFF.

This clonotype was counted between two and nine times. V is TRBV20-1 and J is TRBJ2-3; no definite D call. V was trimmed by 5 bases and J by 1 base, leaving 13 bases between them. Germline V CDR1 and CDR2: DFQATT, SNEGSKA (reference sequence). CDR3 size: 14 residues. The CDR3 loop reads CSAVPGAGTDTQYF. CDR3 sequence (DNA): TGCAGTGCTGTCCCAGGAGCAGGCACAGATACGCAGTATTTT.

This clonotype came up a few times. The rearrangement joins TRBV4-3 to TRBJ1-3; possibly TRBD1 for D (5 bases). The length of the CDR3 is 20 residues. The germline V gene encodes CDR1 LGHNA and CDR2 YSLEER. The V and J ends lost 0 bases and 0 bases respectively, with 21 bases between them. CDR3 nucleotides: TGCGCCAGCAGCCAAGAAGCCAGGGTGATCGGCCTTCTCTCTGGAAACACCATATATTTT. This translates into CASSQEARVIGLLSGNTIYF.

This clonotype has just a few counts. The chain combines TRBV4-2 with TRBJ2-1; D is possibly TRBD2 (6 bases). CDR3 size: 18 residues. The germline V and J ends were trimmed by 4 bases and 0 bases, with 19 bases remaining between them. From germline, CDR1 is LGHNA and CDR2 YNFKEQ. The CDR3 sequence is CASSRVGASARSYNEQFF. As DNA, the CDR3 is TGTGCCAGCAGCCGCGTCGGGGCTAGCGCCCGCTCCTACAATGAGCAGTTCTTC.

V and J are TRBV29-1 and TRBJ2-3; either TRBD1 or TRBD2 may supply D (5 bases each). The germline CDR1 and CDR2 sequences are SQVTM and ANQGSEA. The CDR3 covers 14 residues. The V gene lost 3 bases and the J gene lost 1 base, with 11 bases spanning the gap. The DNA for the CDR3 is TGCAGCGTTGATGAGGGACGGGGCACAGATACGCAGTATTTT. Translation gives CSVDEGRGTDTQYF.

In this sample, this clonotype turned up many times. This rearrangement joins TRBV5-1 to TRBJ2-2, with D possibly being TRBD1 (6 bases). The CDR3 runs to 13 residues. Trimming stripped 2 bases from V and 6 bases from J, with 8 bases between. Germline CDR1 reads SGHRS; CDR2 reads YFSETQ. The chain's CDR3 is CASSFGQPGELFF. The CDR3 nucleotides are TGCGCCAGCAGCTTCGGACAGCCCGGGGAGCTGTTTTTT. The full variable domain, its missing parts supplied by reference TRBV5-1 and TRBJ2-2, is KAGVTQTPRYLIKTRGQQVTLSCSPISGHRSVSWYQQTPGQGLQFLFEYFSETQRNKGNFPGRFSGRQFSNSRSEMNVSTLELGDSALYLCASSFGQPGELFFGEGSRLTVL.

The chain joins TRBV20-1 to TRBJ2-1; D is undetermined. CDR1 and CDR2 (germline): DFQATT, SNEGSKA (reference sequence). The germline V and J ends were trimmed by 5 bases and 5 bases, with 7 bases remaining between them. This CDR3 has 11 amino acids. This chain's CDR3 is CSAHSNNEQFF. CDR3 coding DNA: TGCAGTGCTCATTCTAACAATGAGCAGTTCTTC.

This chain connects TRBV7-9 to TRBJ2-1, with TRBD2 matching 7 bases. This CDR3 is built from 15 residues. Germline assignment: CDR1 SEHNR and CDR2 FQNEAQ (reference sequence). The V gene end was trimmed by 3 bases and the J gene end by 10 bases; junction bases not matched to a gene: 12. CDR3 nucleotide sequence: TGTGCCAGCAGCTTCGGGACTGGACTAGTATACGAGCAGTTCTTC. This translates into CASSFGTGLVYEQFF.

This clonotype was counted between two and nine times. The chain combines TRBV20-1 with TRBJ2-2, with TRBD1 matching 11 bases. The V segment lost 0 bases and the J segment 4 bases; nucleotides outside the gene matches: 4. CDR1 and CDR2 (germline): DFQATT, SNEGSKA (reference sequence). The CDR3 covers 16 residues. The CDR3 loop is CSARETGTGGTGELFF. The CDR3 DNA follows: TGCAGTGCTAGAGAAACCGGGACAGGGGGCACCGGGGAGCTGTTTTTT.

V is TRBV29-1 and J is TRBJ1-1; a weak D match, TRBD1 (5 bases). The ends were cut back, 4 bases at V and 8 bases at J, with 17 bases in the middle. This CDR3 spans 13 amino acids. Per the germline V gene, CDR1 is SQVTM and CDR2 is ANQGSEA. Written as DNA, the CDR3 is TGCAGCGTTGCCTCTGCAGGGAGATTCGAAGCTTTCTTT. Protein: CSVASAGRFEAFF.

The table lists this clonotype with a few counts. The chain uses TRBV12-3 or TRBV12-4 and TRBJ2-7; D is unclear. The CDR3 extends over 13 amino acids. Trimming removed 7 bases from V and 1 base from J, with 11 bases in between. CDR3 sequence: CASTARVSYEQYF. CDR3 bases: TGTGCCAGCACCGCCCGGGTGTCCTACGAGCAGTACTTC.

The V gene is TRBV7-2, the J gene TRBJ1-2, with D tentatively TRBD1 (6 bases). Germline V lookup: CDR1 SGHTA, CDR2 FQGNSA. Trimming removed 1 base from V and 2 bases from J, with 11 bases in between. CDR3 size: 15 residues. The CDR3 is CASSLVGRGNYGYTF. Here the CDR3 DNA reads TGTGCCAGCAGCTTAGTTGGCAGGGGCAACTATGGCTACACCTTC.

The chain couples TRBV18 to TRBJ1-1, with D hard to call. Trimming removed 5 bases at V and 4 bases at J, with 17 bases between. The CDR3 is 15 residues long. Germline assignment: CDR1 KGHSH and CDR2 LQKENI. CDR3 loop: CASSGLRVVGTEAFF. CDR3 bases: TGTGCCAGCTCAGGATTAAGGGTCGTCGGCACTGAAGCTTTCTTT.

The rearrangement joins TRBV20-1 to TRBJ2-2, with D possibly matching TRBD1 (6 bases). The ends were cut back, 6 bases at V and 0 bases at J, with 14 bases in the middle. Germline CDR1 is DFQATT and CDR2 is SNEGSKA (reference sequence). The CDR3 is 15 amino acids. In DNA form, the CDR3 reads TGCAGTGCCTTCCCGGGACATTCGAACACCGGGGAGCTGTTTTTT. Protein sequence: CSAFPGHSNTGELFF.

This chain joins TRBV3-1 and TRBJ2-1; 9 nucleotides match TRBD2. The V segment lost 0 bases and the J segment 0 bases; nucleotides outside the gene matches: 6. Germline-derived CDR1 and CDR2 are LGHDT and YNNKEL (reference sequence). This CDR3 has 18 amino acids. DNA for the CDR3: TGTGCCAGCAGCCAAGATTTGACTAGCGGAGTCTCCTACAATGAGCAGTTCTTC. Translated: CASSQDLTSGVSYNEQFF.

The chain uses TRBV30 and TRBJ2-7, with D possibly being TRBD1 (6 bases). The germline gives CDR1 GTSNPN, CDR2 SVGIG (reference sequence). Trimming pared 5 bases from V and 9 bases from J, leaving 17 bases between. The CDR3 spans 12 residues. In nucleotides, the CDR3 is TGTGCCTGGGCCGGGACAAAGGGCCGGCAGTACTTC. This sequence encodes CAWAGTKGRQYF.

This clonotype was counted only a few times. The chain combines TRBV29-1 with TRBJ2-3, with 10 bases matching TRBD2. CDR1 and CDR2 from the germline V gene are SQVTM and ANQGSEA. The CDR3 runs 14 residues. With V trimmed by 4 bases and J by 1 base, 2 bases remained unmatched. The CDR3 DNA follows: TGCAGCGTTGGGACTAGCGGCCGCACAGATACGCAGTATTTT. It specifies CSVGTSGRTDTQYF.

This clonotype was recorded many times. The chain joins TRBV20-1 to TRBJ2-3; D may be TRBD1 or TRBD2 (5 bases each). In germline, CDR1 is DFQATT, CDR2 SNEGSKA (reference sequence). The CDR3 length is 13 residues. Trimming shortened V by 0 bases and J by 8 bases, and 12 bases separated the two germline ends. The CDR3 bases are TGCAGTGCTAGAGAGAGGGGATCCCCTACGCAGTATTTT. It encodes CSARERGSPTQYF.

This clonotype was observed a few times. This chain uses TRBV6-2 or TRBV6-3 with TRBJ2-1; D possibly corresponds to TRBD2 (5 bases). CDR3 length equals 13 residues. The V end lost 0 bases, the J end lost 9 bases, and 9 bases lay between the germline ends. From germline, CDR1 is MNHEY and CDR2 SVGEGT. CDR3 coding DNA: TGTGCCAGCAGTTACTCTGTTGGAGGTGAGCAGTTCTTC. Encoded protein: CASSYSVGGEQFF.